Below are 2 T cell receptor beta chains sequenced from a single sample in a study of a mutant IDH1 vaccine in newly diagnosed glioma. The time point was: week 47, end of study. Mutant IDH1 20-mer peptide, at 300 ug, made up each vaccine dose, with topical imiquimod. These receptors lack a known antigen. Clones were read by immunoSEQ multiplex PCR, and TCRdb kept only the in-frame ones, dropping some. The sample has tens of thousands of clones, roughly 86% seen once. The sequencing used PBMCs, collected from a glioma patient whose treatment included an IDH1 peptide vaccine. Receptor source: a woman between 50 and 59 years old with glioma.

The gene calls are TRBV4-1 and TRBJ2-5, with D perhaps TRBD1 (6 bases). Germline CDR1 and CDR2: MGHRA and YSYEKL. Trimming removed 4 bases at V and 3 bases at J, with 12 bases between. This CDR3 spans 14 amino acids. The CDR3 nucleotides read TGCGCCAGCAGCCGAAGGACAGTAAAAGAGACCCAGTACTTC. Translating gives CASSRRTVKETQYF.

The chain uses TRBV19 and TRBJ2-7; TRBD1 or TRBD2 may be the D gene (5 bases each). The CDR3 totals 13 residues. Trimming stripped 9 bases from V and 2 bases from J, with 14 bases between. Germline values: CDR1 LNHDA, CDR2 SQIVND (reference sequence). CDR3 protein: CASAGTRTYEQYF. CDR3 DNA: TGTGCCAGCGCCGGGACCCGGACCTACGAGCAGTACTTC.